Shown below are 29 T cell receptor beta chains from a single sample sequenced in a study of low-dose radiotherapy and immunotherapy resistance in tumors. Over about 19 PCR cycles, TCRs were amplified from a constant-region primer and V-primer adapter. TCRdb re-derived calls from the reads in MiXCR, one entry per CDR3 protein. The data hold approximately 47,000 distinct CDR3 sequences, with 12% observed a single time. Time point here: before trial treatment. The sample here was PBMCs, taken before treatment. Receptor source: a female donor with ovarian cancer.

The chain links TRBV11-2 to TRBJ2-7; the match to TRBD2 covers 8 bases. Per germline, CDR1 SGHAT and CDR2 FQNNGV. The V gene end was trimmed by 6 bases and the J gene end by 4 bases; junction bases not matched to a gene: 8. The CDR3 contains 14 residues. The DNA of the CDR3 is TGTGCCAGCAGAGCCGGGACTAGTGCTTACGAGCAGTACTTC. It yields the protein CASRAGTSAYEQYF. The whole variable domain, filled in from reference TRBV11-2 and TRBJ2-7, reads EAGVAQSPRYKIIEKRQSVAFWCNPISGHATLYWYQQILGQGPKLLIQFQNNGVVDDSQLPKDRFSAERLKGVDSTLKIQPAKLEDSAVYLCASRAGTSAYEQYFGPGTRLTVT.

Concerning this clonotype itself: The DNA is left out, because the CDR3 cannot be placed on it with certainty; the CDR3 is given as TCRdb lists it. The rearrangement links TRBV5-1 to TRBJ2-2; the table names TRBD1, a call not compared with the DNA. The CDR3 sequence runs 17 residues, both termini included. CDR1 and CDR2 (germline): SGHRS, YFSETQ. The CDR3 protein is CASSLGQVLSGELFFFF.

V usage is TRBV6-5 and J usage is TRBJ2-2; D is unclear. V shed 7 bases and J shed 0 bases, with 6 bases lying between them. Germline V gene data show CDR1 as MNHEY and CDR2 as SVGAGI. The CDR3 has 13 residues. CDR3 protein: CASIQANTGELFF. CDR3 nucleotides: TGTGCCAGCATCCAAGCGAACACCGGGGAGCTGTTTTTT.

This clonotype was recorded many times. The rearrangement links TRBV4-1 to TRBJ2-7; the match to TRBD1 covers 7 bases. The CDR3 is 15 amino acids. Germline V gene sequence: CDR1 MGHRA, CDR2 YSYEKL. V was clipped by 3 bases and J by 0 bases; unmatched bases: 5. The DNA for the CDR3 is TGCGCCAGCAGCCAGGGGACAGAAGGCTCCTACGAGCAGTACTTC. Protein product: CASSQGTEGSYEQYF.

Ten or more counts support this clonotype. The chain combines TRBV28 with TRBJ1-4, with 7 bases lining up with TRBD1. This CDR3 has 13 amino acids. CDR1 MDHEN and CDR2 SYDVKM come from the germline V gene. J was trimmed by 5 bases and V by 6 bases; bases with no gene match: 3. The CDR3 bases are TGTGCCAGCAGAGCAGGGGGGAATGAAAAACTGTTTTTT. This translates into CASRAGGNEKLFF.

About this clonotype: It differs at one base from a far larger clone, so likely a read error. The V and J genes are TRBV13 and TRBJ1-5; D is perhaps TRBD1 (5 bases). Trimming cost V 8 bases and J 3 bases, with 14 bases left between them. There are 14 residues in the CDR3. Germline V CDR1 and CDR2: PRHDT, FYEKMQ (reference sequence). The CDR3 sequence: CASRDTGHNQPQHF. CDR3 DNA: TGTGCCAGCCGAGACACAGGACACAATCAGCCCCAGCATTTT.

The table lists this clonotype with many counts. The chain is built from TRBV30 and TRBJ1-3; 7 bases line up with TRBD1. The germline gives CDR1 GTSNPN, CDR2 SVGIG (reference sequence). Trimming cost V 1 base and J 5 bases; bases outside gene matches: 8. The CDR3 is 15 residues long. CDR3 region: CAWSDRDRVRNTIYF. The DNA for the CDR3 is TGTGCCTGGAGTGACCGAGACAGGGTCCGAAACACCATATATTTT.

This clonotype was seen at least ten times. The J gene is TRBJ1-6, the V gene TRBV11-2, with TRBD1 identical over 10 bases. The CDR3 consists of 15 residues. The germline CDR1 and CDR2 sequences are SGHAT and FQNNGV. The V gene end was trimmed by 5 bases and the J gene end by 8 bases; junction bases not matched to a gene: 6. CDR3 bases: TGTGCCAGCAGCCCTCGACAGGGGGCCTATTCACCCCTCCACTTT. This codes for CASSPRQGAYSPLHF. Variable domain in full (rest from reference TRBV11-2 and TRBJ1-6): EAGVAQSPRYKIIEKRQSVAFWCNPISGHATLYWYQQILGQGPKLLIQFQNNGVVDDSQLPKDRFSAERLKGVDSTLKIQPAKLEDSAVYLCASSPRQGAYSPLHFGNGTRLTVT.

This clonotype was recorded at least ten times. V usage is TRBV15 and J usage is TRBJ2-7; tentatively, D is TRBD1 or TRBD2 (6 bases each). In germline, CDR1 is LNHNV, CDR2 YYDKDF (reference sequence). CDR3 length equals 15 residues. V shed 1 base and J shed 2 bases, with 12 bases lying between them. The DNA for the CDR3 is TGTGCCACCAGCAGAGGGGGGGACAAGCCCTACGAGCAGTACTTC. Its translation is CATSRGGDKPYEQYF. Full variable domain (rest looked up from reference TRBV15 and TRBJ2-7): DAMVIQNPRYQVTQFGKPVTLSCSQTLNHNVMYWYQQKSSQAPKLLFHYYDKDFNNEADTPDNFQSRRPNTSFCFLDIRSPGLGDTAMYLCATSRGGDKPYEQYFGPGTRLTVT.

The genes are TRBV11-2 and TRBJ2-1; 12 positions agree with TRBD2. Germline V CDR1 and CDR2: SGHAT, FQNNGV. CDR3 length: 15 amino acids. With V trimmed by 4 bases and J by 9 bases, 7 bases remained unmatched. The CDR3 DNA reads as TGTGCCAGCAGCTCCGGACTAGCGGGGAGGGGTGAGCAGTTCTTC. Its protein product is CASSSGLAGRGEQFF.

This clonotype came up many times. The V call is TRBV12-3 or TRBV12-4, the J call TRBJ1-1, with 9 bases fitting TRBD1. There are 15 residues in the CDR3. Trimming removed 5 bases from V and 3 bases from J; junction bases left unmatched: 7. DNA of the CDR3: TGTGCCAGCAGTGTTGACAGGGGGGTCGACACTGAAGCTTTCTTT. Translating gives CASSVDRGVDTEAFF.

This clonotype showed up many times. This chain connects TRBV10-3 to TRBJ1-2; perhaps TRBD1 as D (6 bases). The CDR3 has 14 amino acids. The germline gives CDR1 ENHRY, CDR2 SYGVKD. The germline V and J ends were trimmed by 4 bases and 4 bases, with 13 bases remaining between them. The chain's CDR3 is CAISAGGAIYGYTF. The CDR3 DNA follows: TGTGCCATCAGTGCGGGGGGCGCAATCTATGGCTACACCTTC.

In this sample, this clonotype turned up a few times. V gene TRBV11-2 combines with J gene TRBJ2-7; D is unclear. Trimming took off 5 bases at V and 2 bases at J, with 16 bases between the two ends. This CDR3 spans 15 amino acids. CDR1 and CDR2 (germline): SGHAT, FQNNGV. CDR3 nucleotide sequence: TGTGCCAGCAGCGGCCTCGGTACGGTCCCCTACGAGCAGTACTTC. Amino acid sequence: CASSGLGTVPYEQYF.

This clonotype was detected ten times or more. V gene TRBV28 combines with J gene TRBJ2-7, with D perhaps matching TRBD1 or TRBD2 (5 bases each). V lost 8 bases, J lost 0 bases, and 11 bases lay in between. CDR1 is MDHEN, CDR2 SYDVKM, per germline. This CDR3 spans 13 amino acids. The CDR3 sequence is CASGAGSSYEQYF. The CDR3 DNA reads TGTGCCAGCGGCGCAGGGAGCTCCTACGAGCAGTACTTC.

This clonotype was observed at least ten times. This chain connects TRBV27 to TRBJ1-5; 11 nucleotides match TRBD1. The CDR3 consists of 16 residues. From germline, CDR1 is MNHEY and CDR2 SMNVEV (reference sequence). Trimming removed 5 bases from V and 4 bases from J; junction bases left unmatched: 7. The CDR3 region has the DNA TGTGCCAGCAGTCCATTTGGGACAGGGGGGAATCAGCCCCAGCATTTT. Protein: CASSPFGTGGNQPQHF.

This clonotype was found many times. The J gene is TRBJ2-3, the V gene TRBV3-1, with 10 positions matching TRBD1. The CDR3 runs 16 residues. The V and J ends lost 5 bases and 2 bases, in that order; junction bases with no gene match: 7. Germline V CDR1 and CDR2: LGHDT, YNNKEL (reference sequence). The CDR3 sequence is CASSSGTGALTDTQYF. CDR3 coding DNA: TGTGCCAGCAGCTCCGGGACAGGGGCCCTCACAGATACGCAGTATTTT.

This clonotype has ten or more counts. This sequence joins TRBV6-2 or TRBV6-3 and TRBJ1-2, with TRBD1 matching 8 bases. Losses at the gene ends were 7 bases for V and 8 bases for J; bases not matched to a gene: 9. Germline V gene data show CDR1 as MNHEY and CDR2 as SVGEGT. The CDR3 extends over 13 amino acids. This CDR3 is CASKLQGEDGYTF. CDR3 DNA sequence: TGTGCCAGCAAACTACAGGGGGAGGACGGCTACACCTTC.

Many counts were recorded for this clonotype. CDR3 loop: CASSSTGDVHNEQFF. In DNA form, the CDR3 reads TGTGCCAGCAGCTCCACAGGGGACGTACACAATGAGCAGTTCTTC. The V gene is TRBV28, the J gene TRBJ2-1; 7 bases are a match to TRBD1. J lost 5 bases, V lost 6 bases, and 10 bases had no gene match. The length of the CDR3 is 15 residues. CDR1 is MDHEN and CDR2 is SYDVKM in the germline V gene.

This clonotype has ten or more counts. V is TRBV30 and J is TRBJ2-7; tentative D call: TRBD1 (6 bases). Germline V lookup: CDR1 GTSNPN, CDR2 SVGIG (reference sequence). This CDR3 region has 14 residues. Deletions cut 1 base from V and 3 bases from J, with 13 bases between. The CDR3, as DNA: TGTGCCTGGAGTGCGGAGACAGGACGCTACGAGCAGTACTTC. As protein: CAWSAETGRYEQYF.

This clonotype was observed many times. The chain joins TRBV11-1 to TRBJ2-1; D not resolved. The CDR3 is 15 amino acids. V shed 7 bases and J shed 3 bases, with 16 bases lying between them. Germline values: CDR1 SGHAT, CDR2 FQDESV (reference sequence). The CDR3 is CASKSRNRNYNEQFF. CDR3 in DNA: TGTGCCAGCAAATCGCGGAACAGAAACTACAATGAGCAGTTCTTC.

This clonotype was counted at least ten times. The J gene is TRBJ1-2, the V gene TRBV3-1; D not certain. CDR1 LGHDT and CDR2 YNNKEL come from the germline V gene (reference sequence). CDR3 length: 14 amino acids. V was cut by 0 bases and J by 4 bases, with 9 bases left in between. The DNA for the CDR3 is TGTGCCAGCAGCCAAGATTTTGGGAGCTATGGCTACACCTTC. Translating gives CASSQDFGSYGYTF.

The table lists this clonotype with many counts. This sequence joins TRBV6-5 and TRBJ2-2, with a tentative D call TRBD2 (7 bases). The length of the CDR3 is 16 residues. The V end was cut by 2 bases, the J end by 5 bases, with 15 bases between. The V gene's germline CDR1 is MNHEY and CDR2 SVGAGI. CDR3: CASSYKRGAGTGELFF. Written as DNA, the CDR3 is TGTGCCAGCAGTTACAAACGGGGGGCGGGGACCGGGGAGCTGTTTTTT.

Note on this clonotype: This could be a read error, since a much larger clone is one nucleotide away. The CDR3 bases are TGCAGTGCTAGAGCCGGGACAGGGATCAATCGGCCCCAGCATTTT. It codes for CSARAGTGINRPQHF. The rearrangement uses TRBV20-1 and TRBJ1-5, with 9 bases that match TRBD1. Per germline, CDR1 DFQATT and CDR2 SNEGSKA (reference sequence). This CDR3 comprises 15 residues.

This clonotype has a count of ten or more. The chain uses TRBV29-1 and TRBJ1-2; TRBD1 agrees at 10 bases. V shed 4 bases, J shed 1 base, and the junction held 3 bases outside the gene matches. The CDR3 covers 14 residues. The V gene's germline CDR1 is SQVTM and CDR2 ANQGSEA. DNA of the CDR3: TGCAGCGTTGGGGGGGACAGGGGTAACTATGGCTACACCTTC. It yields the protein CSVGGDRGNYGYTF.

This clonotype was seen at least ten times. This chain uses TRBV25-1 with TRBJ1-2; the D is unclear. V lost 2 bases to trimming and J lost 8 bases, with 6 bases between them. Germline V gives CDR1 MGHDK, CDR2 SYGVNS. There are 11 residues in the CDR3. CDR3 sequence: CASSEEGGYTF. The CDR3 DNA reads TGTGCCAGCAGTGAAGAAGGGGGCTACACCTTC.

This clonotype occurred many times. The CDR3 loop reads CASSGTSGSGEQFF. CDR3 DNA sequence: TGTGCCAGCAGCGGGACTAGCGGGAGCGGTGAGCAGTTCTTC. V and J are TRBV2 and TRBJ2-1; TRBD2 aligns across 14 bases. Germline V CDR1 and CDR2: SNHLY, FYNNEI. This CDR3 has 14 amino acids. V was clipped by 6 bases and J by 9 bases; unmatched bases: 4. The full variable domain, its missing parts supplied by reference TRBV2 and TRBJ2-1, is EPEVTQTPSHQVTQMGQEVILRCVPISNHLYFYWYRQILGQKVEFLVSFYNNEISEKSEIFDDQFSVERPDGSNFTLKIRSTKLEDSAMYFCASSGTSGSGEQFFGPGTRLTVL.

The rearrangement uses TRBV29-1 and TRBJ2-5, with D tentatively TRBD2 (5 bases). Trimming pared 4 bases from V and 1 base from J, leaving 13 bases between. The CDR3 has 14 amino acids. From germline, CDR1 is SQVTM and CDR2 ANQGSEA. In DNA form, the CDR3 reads TGCAGCGTTGTCGACTTAGGAGGCCAAGAGACCCAGTACTTC. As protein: CSVVDLGGQETQYF.

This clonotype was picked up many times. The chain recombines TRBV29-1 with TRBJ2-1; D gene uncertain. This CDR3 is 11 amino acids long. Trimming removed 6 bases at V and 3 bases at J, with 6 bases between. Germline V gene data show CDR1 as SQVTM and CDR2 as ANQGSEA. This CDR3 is CSVVDYNEQFF. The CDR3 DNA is TGCAGCGTCGTGGACTACAATGAGCAGTTCTTC.

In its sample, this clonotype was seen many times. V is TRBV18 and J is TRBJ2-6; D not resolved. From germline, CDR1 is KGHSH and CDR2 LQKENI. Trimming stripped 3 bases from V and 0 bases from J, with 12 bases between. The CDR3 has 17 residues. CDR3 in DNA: TGTGCCAGCTCACCTTTCTTCGTTGGCTCTGGGGCCAACGTCCTGACTTTC. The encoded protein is CASSPFFVGSGANVLTF. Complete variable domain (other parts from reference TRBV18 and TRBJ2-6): NAGVMQNPRHLVRRRGQEARLRCSPMKGHSHVYWYRQLPEEGLKFMVYLQKENIIDESGMPKERFSAEFPKEGPSILRIQQVVRGDSAAYFCASSPFFVGSGANVLTFGAGSRLTVL.